The entry that follows covers one T cell receptor (beta chain) sequence. Its antigen is still unknown. A junction end diverges from the germline sequence, so it may reflect a read error. This entry comes from a study of cytomegalovirus exposure and HLA in healthy donors. Findings and limits, study-wide: Cytomegalovirus association was assigned to about 150 TCR beta chains.

This CDR3 region has 17 residues. CDR1 and CDR2 (germline): SEHNR, FQNEAQ (reference sequence). PCR primers comprised 60 Vbeta and 13 Jbeta primers. Repertoires were generated with immunoSEQ multiplex PCR, while TCRdb's copy carries only in-frame clones and drops some. The sample holds approximately 110,000 clones; less than 80% are singletons and the top ten take over 3%. This TCR came from a woman aged 40 to 50 in good health and CMV-seronegative. This rearrangement joins TRBV7-9 to TRBJ2-3; TRBD1 agrees at 12 bases. Input material: PBMCs. The CDR3 nucleotides read TGTTCCAGCAGCCCCTGGGGACAGGGGGCGGTCCCAGATACGCAGTATTTT. Its protein is CSSSPWGQGAVPDTQYF. The variable domain in full, completed from reference TRBV7-9 and TRBJ2-3, reads DTGVSQNPRHKITKRGQNVTFRCDPISEHNRLYWYRQTLGQGPEFLTYFQNEAQLEKSRLLSDRFSAERPKGSFSTLEIQRTEQGDSAMYLCSSSPWGQGAVPDTQYFGPGTRLTVL.